A single sample gave rise to the 32 T cell receptor beta chains below, sequenced in a study of post-analysis software for immune sequencing data. Regarding the study as a whole: About 5 TRBV segments (TRBV5-6, TRBV5-1 and TRBV20-1 among them) occurred more frequently in patients than in controls.

For these receptors, no antigen is known. Unique molecular identifiers were carried by the TCR beta cDNA libraries. Via MiXCR, TCRdb re-called the PCR reads, giving one row per CDR3 protein. This sample carries about 190,000 distinct CDR3 sequences, about 30% of them seen once, and the ten largest clones take approximately 3.6%. The specimen sequenced was blood. Receptors were obtained from a girl aged 2-17 years with multiple sclerosis.

The J gene is TRBJ2-3, the V gene TRBV12-2; the table's TRBD2 call for D was not verified on the DNA. TRBV12-2 is a pseudogene locus. The CDR3 loop spans 20 amino acids. CDR3 protein: CASRFYGRQIPSGSTDTQYF. The CDR3 DNA is TGTGCAAGTCGCTTTTACGGGAGACAGATCCCGTCCGGGAGCACAGATACGCAGTATTTT.

This clonotype turned up a few times. The rearrangement joins TRBV7-2 to TRBJ1-1, with D perhaps TRBD1 (5 bases). This CDR3 spans 13 amino acids. The V gene's germline CDR1 is SGHTA and CDR2 FQGNSA. The V gene lost 4 bases and the J gene lost 6 bases, with 12 bases spanning the gap. The CDR3 sequence: CASSYGTASEAFF. The CDR3 region has the DNA TGTGCCAGCAGCTACGGGACGGCCTCTGAAGCTTTCTTT.

Many counts were recorded for this clonotype. The chain joins TRBV7-2 to TRBJ2-1, with 8 bases aligning to TRBD2. V gave up 4 bases and J gave up 8 bases; unmatched junction bases: 4. The CDR3 covers 13 residues. Germline lookup yields CDR1 SGHTA and CDR2 FQGNSA. The CDR3 nucleotides are TGTGCCAGCAGCTCACTAGCGGTAGATGAGCAGTTCTTC. Its protein is CASSSLAVDEQFF.

Worth noting for this clonotype: This may be a read error, as it is one base from a much larger clone. J is TRBJ1-1 and V is TRBV5-1; perhaps TRBD1 as D (5 bases). The CDR3 is 15 amino acids. CDR1 and CDR2 (germline): SGHRS, YFSETQ. CDR3 region: CTSSVGRDQNTEAFF. CDR3 nucleotide sequence: TGCACCAGCAGCGTTGGGAGGGACCAAAACACTGAAGCTTTCTTT.

There are a few counts of this clonotype. The chain uses TRBV5-1 and TRBJ2-7, with 9 bases lining up with TRBD1. The assigned J gene may be wrong: the sequence end matches TRBJ2-5 better. The CDR3 is 18 residues long. Looked up from germline, CDR1 is SGHRS and CDR2 is YFSETQ. The CDR3 reads CASSSNIYTGGRGETQYF. The CDR3 DNA reads as TGCGCCAGCAGCTCAAACATTTATACAGGGGGCCGAGGGGAGACCCAGTACTTC.

This clonotype was recorded a few times. This chain joins TRBV20-1 and TRBJ2-1; 8 bases line up with TRBD2. Germline lookup yields CDR1 DFQATT and CDR2 SNEGSKA (reference sequence). Trimming removed 5 bases from V and 7 bases from J; junction bases left unmatched: 7. The CDR3 is made up of 13 amino acids. The CDR3 loop is CSAPGTRGNEQFF. The CDR3 DNA is TGCAGTGCTCCCGGGACTAGGGGGAATGAGCAGTTCTTC.

There are many counts of this clonotype. V gene TRBV6-6 combines with J gene TRBJ2-1; 8 positions agree with TRBD2. Germline V lookup: CDR1 MNHNY, CDR2 SVGAGI (reference sequence). The length of the CDR3 is 14 residues. The V segment lost 5 bases and the J segment 2 bases; nucleotides outside the gene matches: 2. CDR3 sequence reads: CASSRTSTYNEQFF. CDR3 nucleotide sequence: TGTGCCAGCAGTAGGACTAGCACCTACAATGAGCAGTTCTTC.

At least ten counts were recorded for this clonotype. The CDR3 region is CASSLAGDVTQYF. DNA for the CDR3: TGTGCCAGCAGCTTAGCAGGGGATGTGACCCAGTACTTC. This sequence joins TRBV7-9 and TRBJ2-5; the D gene is possibly TRBD1 (5 bases). CDR1 and CDR2 from the germline V gene are SEHNR and FQNEAQ (reference sequence). The CDR3 loop spans 13 amino acids. Trimming pared 0 bases from V and 7 bases from J, leaving 9 bases between.

This clonotype was seen only once. A junction boundary mismatches the germline segment, possibly from a read error. This sequence joins TRBV20-1 and TRBJ1-5; D call uncertain. Germline lookup yields CDR1 DFQATT and CDR2 SNEGSKA (reference sequence). The CDR3 spans 14 residues. Written as DNA, the CDR3 is TGCAGTGCTTCCTTCGGGCAGTACAATCAGCCCCGGCATTTT. This codes for CSASFGQYNQPRHF.

J is TRBJ2-7 and V is TRBV6-2 or TRBV6-3; 9 positions agree with TRBD1. The CDR3 is 17 residues long. After removal of 2 bases from V and 2 bases from J, the junction contained 10 bases not matched to a gene. From germline, CDR1 is MNHEY and CDR2 SVGEGT. The CDR3 nucleotides are TGTGCCAGCAGTTACGACTACACAGGGGGCCTAACCTACGAGCAGTACTTC. Translated, it gives CASSYDYTGGLTYEQYF.

This clonotype came up many times. The chain is built from TRBV11-2 and TRBJ2-5; D ambiguous. V lost 8 bases and J 6 bases, leaving 4 bases between the germline ends. Germline V lookup: CDR1 SGHAT, CDR2 FQNNGV. The CDR3 contains 9 residues. CDR3 protein: CASGKTQYF. CDR3 in DNA: TGTGCCAGCGGGAAGACCCAGTACTTC.

Only a few counts were recorded for this clonotype. This chain joins TRBV2 and TRBJ2-2, with 10 bases aligning to TRBD1. This CDR3 has 15 residues. The V gene end was trimmed by 7 bases and the J gene end by 4 bases; junction bases not matched to a gene: 6. The germline gives CDR1 SNHLY, CDR2 FYNNEI. The CDR3 nucleotides read TGTGCCAGCATTACCGGGACAGGGGCCACCGGGGAGCTGTTTTTT. It specifies CASITGTGATGELFF. The full variable domain, with the rest looked up from reference TRBV2 and TRBJ2-2, is EPEVTQTPSHQVTQMGQEVILRCVPISNHLYFYWYRQILGQKVEFLVSFYNNEISEKSEIFDDQFSVERPDGSNFTLKIRSTKLEDSAMYFCASITGTGATGELFFGEGSRLTVL.

J is TRBJ2-7 and V is TRBV20-1, with a possible D match to TRBD1 (5 bases). The V and J ends lost 2 bases and 1 base respectively, with 15 bases between them. The germline V gene has CDR1 DFQATT and CDR2 SNEGSKA (reference sequence). CDR3 size: 15 residues. This CDR3 reads CSARRARDSSYEQYF. In DNA form, the CDR3 reads TGCAGTGCTAGACGTGCCAGGGATTCTTCCTACGAGCAGTACTTC.

This clonotype has a count of ten or more. The chain carries TRBV7-3 and TRBJ2-5, with D possibly TRBD2 on 6 matching bases. The CDR3 has 15 residues. The V gene's germline CDR1 is SGHTA and CDR2 FQGTGA. V lost 5 bases and J 2 bases, leaving 15 bases between the germline ends. The CDR3 protein is CASSPGTYRQETQYF. In DNA, the CDR3 is TGTGCCAGCAGCCCCGGGACTTACAGGCAAGAGACCCAGTACTTC.

The sample holds a few counts of this clonotype. A much larger clone lies one base from this, so it may be a read error. This chain uses TRBV29-1 with TRBJ2-5; TRBD2 is a possible D gene (6 bases). V shed 3 bases and J shed 9 bases, with 17 bases lying between them. Germline CDR1 SQVTM, CDR2 ANQGSEA. The CDR3 runs 13 residues. The CDR3 DNA reads TGCAGCGTTGACCCTAGCGTCGGTGAGTCCCAGTACTTC. This translates into CSVDPSVGESQYF.

Comments on this clonotype: The junction shows a germline mismatch at one end, possibly a read error. The rearrangement uses TRBV20-1 and TRBJ2-5, with D possibly TRBD1 on 6 matching bases. The germline CDR1 and CDR2 sequences are DFQATT and SNEGSKA (reference sequence). The CDR3 extends over 11 amino acids. The CDR3, as DNA: TGCAGTGCTGGAGATTCACAGGGCGTTTACTTC. It is translated as CSAGDSQGVYF.

The chain joins TRBV6-1 to TRBJ2-3; D call uncertain. This CDR3 region has 12 residues. The ends were cut back, 6 bases at V and 6 bases at J, with 10 bases in the middle. Germline values: CDR1 MNHNS, CDR2 SASEGT. The CDR3 sequence: CASSATGDTQYF. Written as DNA, the CDR3 is TGTGCCAGCAGCGCGACCGGCGATACGCAGTATTTT.

This chain uses TRBV29-1 with TRBJ2-7; tentative D call: TRBD1 (6 bases). Germline V gives CDR1 SQVTM, CDR2 ANQGSEA. Trimming stripped 4 bases from V and 0 bases from J, with 13 bases between. The CDR3 is made up of 14 amino acids. The CDR3 sequence is CSVAGHLSSYEQYF. The CDR3 nucleotides are TGCAGCGTTGCGGGACACCTTAGCTCCTACGAGCAGTACTTC.

This clonotype was detected ten times or more. The chain combines TRBV4-1 with TRBJ2-5; 7 bases agree with TRBD2. Germline V gene lookup returns CDR1 MGHRA and CDR2 YSYEKL. Trimming at V came to 1 base and at J to 4 bases, leaving 9 bases not matched to a gene. This CDR3 region has 16 residues. The CDR3 here is CASSQVGREVGETQYF. In DNA form, the CDR3 reads TGCGCCAGCAGCCAAGTCGGTCGGGAGGTCGGAGAGACCCAGTACTTC.

This clonotype was recorded a few times. A much larger clone sits a single nucleotide away, making a read error possible. V usage is TRBV12-3 or TRBV12-4 and J usage is TRBJ2-5, with D unclear. This CDR3 is 12 amino acids long. The ends were cut back, 6 bases at V and 11 bases at J, with 16 bases in the middle. In nucleotides, the CDR3 is TGTGCCAGCAGCCATTCGATGGATGAGCAGTACTTC. It is translated as CASSHSMDEQYF.

As regards this clonotype: This could be a read error, since a much larger clone is one nucleotide away. This chain links TRBV5-1 with TRBJ1-2, with D perhaps TRBD1 (6 bases). Germline CDR1 and CDR2: SGHRS and YFSETQ. Trimming cost V 3 bases and J 4 bases, with 16 bases left between them. The CDR3 is 15 residues long. This CDR3 reads CASSSIQGVVYGYTF. CDR3 nucleotide sequence: TGCGCCAGCAGCTCAATACAGGGTGTGGTCTATGGCTACACCTTC.

This clonotype came up a few times. This chain links TRBV19 with TRBJ2-5, with D hard to call. Between the trimmed V and J ends, which lost 7 bases and 0 bases, there was a span of 9 bases. Germline-derived CDR1 and CDR2 are LNHDA and SQIVND (reference sequence). The CDR3 is 13 amino acids. The CDR3 region has the DNA TGTGCCAGTAATGGACGAAACCAAGAGACCCAGTACTTC. It is translated as CASNGRNQETQYF. Together with reference TRBV19 and TRBJ2-5, the CDR3 gives the full variable domain: DGGITQSPKYLFRKEGQNVTLSCEQNLNHDAMYWYRQDPGQGLRLIYYSQIVNDFQKGDIAEGYSVSREKKESFPLTVTSAQKNPTAFYLCASNGRNQETQYFGPGTRLLVL.

The CDR3 here is CATSDQKTGDQPQHF. The DNA for the CDR3 is TGTGCCACCAGTGATCAAAAAACAGGGGATCAGCCCCAGCATTTT. This chain uses TRBV24-1 with TRBJ1-5, with 7 bases that match TRBD1. The CDR3 extends over 15 amino acids. CDR1 KGHDR and CDR2 SFDVKD come from the germline V gene. Trimming at V came to 3 bases and at J to 5 bases, leaving 6 bases not matched to a gene.

This chain connects TRBV5-1 to TRBJ2-3; D unclear. Per germline, CDR1 SGHRS and CDR2 YFSETQ. V lost 2 bases and J 2 bases, leaving 9 bases between the germline ends. The CDR3 sequence is 14 residues long. This CDR3 is CASSLSESTDTQYF. CDR3 coding DNA: TGCGCCAGCAGCTTAAGCGAATCCACAGATACGCAGTATTTT. The full variable domain, in which reference TRBV5-1 and TRBJ2-3 provide the parts outside the CDR3, is KAGVTQTPRYLIKTRGQQVTLSCSPISGHRSVSWYQQTPGQGLQFLFEYFSETQRNKGNFPGRFSGRQFSNSRSEMNVSTLELGDSALYLCASSLSESTDTQYFGPGTRLTVL.

Ten or more counts support this clonotype. The rearrangement joins TRBV4-1 to TRBJ2-5, with D possibly matching TRBD2 (6 bases). Trimming took 4 bases from V and 4 from J, leaving 13 bases between them. The length of the CDR3 is 14 residues. CDR1 MGHRA and CDR2 YSYEKL come from the germline V gene. CDR3 sequence (DNA): TGCGCCAGCAGCCTCCCGGGGGTGGGAGAGACCCAGTACTTC. Its protein is CASSLPGVGETQYF.

The rearrangement joins TRBV2 to TRBJ1-4, with unresolved D. The CDR3 covers 15 residues. CDR1 is SNHLY and CDR2 is FYNNEI in the germline V gene. Trimming stripped 6 bases from V and 8 bases from J, with 19 bases between. For the CDR3, the DNA is TGTGCCAGCAGGGTCCTCGGCCTGGGTGGAGAAAAACTGTTTTTT. Amino acids: CASRVLGLGGEKLFF.

As to this clonotype: A read error may explain this, as a much larger clone is one base away. The CDR3 nucleotides are TGTGCCAGCAGCTTATTAGGCACAGTTGGTTCCTCACCCCTCCACTTT. Amino acid sequence: CASSLLGTVGSSPLHF. The gene calls are TRBV7-2 and TRBJ1-6, with unresolved D. This CDR3 region has 16 residues. The germline V and J ends were trimmed by 2 bases and 10 bases, with 18 bases remaining between them. The germline gives CDR1 SGHTA, CDR2 FQGNSA.

This clonotype was seen more than once but under ten times. The genes are TRBV5-1 and TRBJ1-5; D not resolved. CDR1 and CDR2 from the germline V gene are SGHRS and YFSETQ. There are 14 residues in the CDR3. V was clipped by 4 bases and J by 0 bases, with 8 bases between them. As DNA, the CDR3 is TGCGCCAGCAGCATCGACAATAGCAATCAGCCCCAGCATTTT. This codes for CASSIDNSNQPQHF.

The rearrangement joins TRBV21-1 to TRBJ2-1; the D segment call TRBD2 is taken from the table without a DNA check. TRBV21-1 is a pseudogene locus. The CDR3 has 18 residues. CDR3 coding DNA: TGTGCCAGCAGCAAAGTGCTAGAGACTAGCGGGGCCCGGAATGAGCAGTTCTTC. Translation gives CASSKVLETSGARNEQFF.

The J gene is TRBJ1-5, the V gene TRBV5-1; D perhaps matches TRBD1 (5 bases). V lost 4 bases, J lost 4 bases, and 15 bases lay in between. This CDR3 has 15 amino acids. Germline CDR1 and CDR2: SGHRS and YFSETQ. The CDR3 spells CASSPEPGNNQPQHF. The CDR3 DNA sequence: TGCGCCAGCAGCCCGGAGCCAGGGAATAATCAGCCCCAGCATTTT.

This clonotype was seen a handful of times. The rearrangement links TRBV12-3 or TRBV12-4 to TRBJ1-1; TRBD1 matches 10 bases. This CDR3 region has 16 residues. V dropped 3 bases and J dropped 1; count of bases not matched to a gene: 5. The CDR3 sequence is CASSFGTGVRNTEAFF. The CDR3 DNA reads as TGTGCCAGCAGTTTTGGGACAGGGGTTAGGAACACTGAAGCTTTCTTT.

The sample holds a few counts of this clonotype. V and J are TRBV29-1 and TRBJ1-2, with D possibly being TRBD1 (6 bases). Germline V lookup: CDR1 SQVTM, CDR2 ANQGSEA. The CDR3 extends over 14 amino acids. The V and J ends lost 0 bases and 1 base respectively, with 9 bases between them. The CDR3 region is CSVEEGGLNYGYTF. In nucleotides, the CDR3 is TGCAGCGTTGAAGAAGGGGGGCTTAACTATGGCTACACCTTC.